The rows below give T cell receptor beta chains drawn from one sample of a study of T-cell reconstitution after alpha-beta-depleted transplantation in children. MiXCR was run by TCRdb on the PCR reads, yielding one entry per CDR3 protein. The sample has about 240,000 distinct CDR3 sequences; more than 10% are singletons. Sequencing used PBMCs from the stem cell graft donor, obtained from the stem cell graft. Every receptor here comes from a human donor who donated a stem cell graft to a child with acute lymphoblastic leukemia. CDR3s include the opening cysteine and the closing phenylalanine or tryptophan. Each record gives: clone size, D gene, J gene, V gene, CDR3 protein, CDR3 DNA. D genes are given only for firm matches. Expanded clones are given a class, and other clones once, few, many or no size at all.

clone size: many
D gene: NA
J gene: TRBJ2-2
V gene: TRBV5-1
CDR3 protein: CASSQESAPGELFF
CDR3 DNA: TGCGCCAGCAGCCAAGAAAGTGCCCCCGGGGAGCTGTTTTTT

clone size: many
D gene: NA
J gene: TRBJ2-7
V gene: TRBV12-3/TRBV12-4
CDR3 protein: CASSPSGYEQYF
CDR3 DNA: TGTGCCAGCAGTCCGAGTGGGTACGAGCAGTACTTC

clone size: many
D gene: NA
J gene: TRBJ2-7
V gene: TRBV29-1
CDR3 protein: CSARLFEGVAYEQYF
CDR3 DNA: TGCAGCGCTCGACTTTTTGAGGGAGTCGCCTACGAGCAGTACTTC

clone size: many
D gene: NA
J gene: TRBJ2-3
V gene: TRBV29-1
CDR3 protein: CSAPGSPGADTQYF
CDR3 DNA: TGCAGCGCCCCAGGGAGCCCGGGGGCAGATACGCAGTATTTT

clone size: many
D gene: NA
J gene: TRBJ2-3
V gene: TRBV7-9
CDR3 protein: CASSPSALTDTQYF
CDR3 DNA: TGTGCCAGCAGCCCTAGCGCGCTCACAGATACGCAGTATTTT

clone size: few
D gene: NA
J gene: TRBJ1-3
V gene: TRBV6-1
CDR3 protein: CASSRMDGLSGNTIYF
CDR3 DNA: TGTGCCAGCAGTAGAATGGACGGCCTCTCTGGAAACACCATATATTTT

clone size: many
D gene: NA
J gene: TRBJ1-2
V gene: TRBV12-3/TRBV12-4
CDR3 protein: CASRMGGAVHYGYTF
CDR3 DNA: TGTGCCAGCAGAATGGGGGGGGCTGTTCACTATGGCTACACCTTC

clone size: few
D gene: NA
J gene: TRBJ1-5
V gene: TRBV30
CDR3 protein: CAWSVGGNQPQHF
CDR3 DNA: TGTGCCTGGAGTGTTGGGGGAAATCAGCCCCAGCATTTT

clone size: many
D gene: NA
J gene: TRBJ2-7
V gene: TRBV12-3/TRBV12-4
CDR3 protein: CASSAGTDTYEQYF
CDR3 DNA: TGTGCCAGCAGTGCCGGGACGGACACCTACGAGCAGTACTTC

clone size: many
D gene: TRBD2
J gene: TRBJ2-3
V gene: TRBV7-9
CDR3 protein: CASSFRAGGTSDTQYF
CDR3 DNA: TGTGCCAGCAGCTTCCGAGCGGGAGGGACATCAGATACGCAGTATTTT

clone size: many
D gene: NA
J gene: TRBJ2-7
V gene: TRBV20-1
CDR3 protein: CSASRDEQYF
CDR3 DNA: TGCAGTGCTAGTCGGGACGAGCAGTACTTC

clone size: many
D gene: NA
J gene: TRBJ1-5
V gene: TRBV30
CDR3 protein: CAWSERGNQPQHF
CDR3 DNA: TGTGCCTGGAGTGAGAGGGGCAATCAGCCCCAGCATTTT

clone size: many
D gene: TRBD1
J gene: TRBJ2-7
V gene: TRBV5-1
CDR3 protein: CASNPRDRVYDEQYF
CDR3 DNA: TGCGCCAGCAATCCCCGGGACAGGGTATACGACGAGCAGTACTTC

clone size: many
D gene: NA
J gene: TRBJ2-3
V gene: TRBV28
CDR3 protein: CASSLLVGGQEGTDTQYF
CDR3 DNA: TGTGCCAGCAGTTTATTAGTTGGTGGGCAGGAGGGCACAGATACGCAGTATTTT

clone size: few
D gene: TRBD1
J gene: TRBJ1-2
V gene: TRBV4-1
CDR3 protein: CASSRDRGYVYGYTF
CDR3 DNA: TGCGCCAGCAGCCGGGACAGGGGGTACGTCTATGGCTACACCTTC

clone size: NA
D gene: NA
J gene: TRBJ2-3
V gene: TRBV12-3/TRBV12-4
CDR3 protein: CASSFLPDTQYF
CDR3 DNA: TGTGCCAGCAGTTTCCTCCCAGATACGCAGTATTTT

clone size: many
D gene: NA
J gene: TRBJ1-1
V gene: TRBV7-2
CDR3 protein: CASSLTGRNTEAFF
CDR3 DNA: TGTGCCAGCAGCTTAACAGGGAGGAACACTGAAGCTTTCTTT

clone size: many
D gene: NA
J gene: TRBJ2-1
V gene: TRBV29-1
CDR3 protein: CSVVVPYNEQFF
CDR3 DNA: TGCAGCGTTGTCGTCCCTTACAATGAGCAGTTCTTC

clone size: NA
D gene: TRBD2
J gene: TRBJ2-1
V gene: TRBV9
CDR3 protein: CASSVGASGRRNEQFF
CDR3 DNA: TGTGCCAGCAGCGTAGGTGCTAGCGGGAGACGGAATGAGCAGTTCTTC

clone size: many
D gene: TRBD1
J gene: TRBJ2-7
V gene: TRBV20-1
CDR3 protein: CSARAGTGEPYEQYF
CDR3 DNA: TGCAGTGCTAGGGCTGGGACAGGGGAACCCTACGAGCAGTACTTC

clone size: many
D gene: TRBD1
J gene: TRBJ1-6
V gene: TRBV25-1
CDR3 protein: CASKDRINSPLHF
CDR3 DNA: TGTGCCAGCAAGGACAGGATTAATTCACCCCTCCACTTT

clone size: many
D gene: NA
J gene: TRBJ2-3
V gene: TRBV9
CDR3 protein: CASSVGVGDSTTDTQYF
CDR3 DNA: TGTGCCAGCAGCGTAGGAGTGGGGGACTCAACGACAGATACGCAGTATTTT

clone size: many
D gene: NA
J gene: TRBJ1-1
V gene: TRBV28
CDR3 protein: CASSSTGWPEAFF
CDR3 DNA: TGTGCCAGCAGTTCCACAGGGTGGCCTGAAGCTTTCTTT

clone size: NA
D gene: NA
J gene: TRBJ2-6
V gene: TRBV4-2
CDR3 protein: CASSQDTGPGANVLTF
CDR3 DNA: TGTGCCAGCAGCCAAGATACCGGCCCTGGGGCCAACGTCCTGACTTTC

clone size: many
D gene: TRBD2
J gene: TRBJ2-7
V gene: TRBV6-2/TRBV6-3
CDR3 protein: CASSYRGGHYEQYF
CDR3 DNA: TGTGCCAGCAGTTACCGGGGGGGGCACTACGAGCAGTACTTC

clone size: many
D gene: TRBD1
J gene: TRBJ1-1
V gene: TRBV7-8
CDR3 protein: CASSYGQGRDTEAFF
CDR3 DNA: TGTGCCAGCAGCTATGGACAGGGAAGGGACACTGAAGCTTTCTTT

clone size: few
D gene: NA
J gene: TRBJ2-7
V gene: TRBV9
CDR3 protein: CASSTRRDDDYEQYF
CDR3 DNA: TGTGCCAGCAGCACTCGACGCGACGACGACTACGAGCAGTACTTC

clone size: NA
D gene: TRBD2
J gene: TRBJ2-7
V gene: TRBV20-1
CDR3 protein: CSGEKGSGGNEQYF
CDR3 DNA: TGCAGTGGAGAGAAGGGTAGCGGGGGTAACGAGCAGTACTTC

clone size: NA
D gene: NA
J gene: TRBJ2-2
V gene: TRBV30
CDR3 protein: CAWSPGTGELFF
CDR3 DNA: TGTGCCTGGAGTCCGGGGACCGGGGAGCTGTTTTTT

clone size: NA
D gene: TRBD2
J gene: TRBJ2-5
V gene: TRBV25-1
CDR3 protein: CASSKWTSGGAQETQYF
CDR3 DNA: TGTGCCAGCAGTAAATGGACTAGCGGGGGGGCGCAAGAGACCCAGTACTTC

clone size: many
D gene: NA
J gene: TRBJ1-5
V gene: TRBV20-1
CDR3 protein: CSARRGYSNQPQHF
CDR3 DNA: TGCAGTGCTAGGAGGGGTTATAGCAATCAGCCCCAGCATTTT

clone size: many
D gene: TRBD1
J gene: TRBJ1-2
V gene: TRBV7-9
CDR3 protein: CASSEQGARVYGYTF
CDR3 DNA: TGTGCCAGCAGCGAACAGGGGGCGCGGGTCTATGGCTACACCTTC

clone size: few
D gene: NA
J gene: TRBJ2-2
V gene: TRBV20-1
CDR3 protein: CSARDSQAYNTGELFF
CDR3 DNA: TGCAGTGCTAGAGATAGCCAAGCTTACAACACCGGGGAGCTGTTTTTT

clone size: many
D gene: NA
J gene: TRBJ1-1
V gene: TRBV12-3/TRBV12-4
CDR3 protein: CASSLTEAFF
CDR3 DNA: TGTGCCAGCAGTCTGACTGAAGCTTTCTTT

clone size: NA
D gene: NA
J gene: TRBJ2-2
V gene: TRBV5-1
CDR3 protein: CASSVRRGTGELFF
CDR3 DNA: TGCGCCAGCAGCGTCCGCAGGGGCACCGGGGAGCTGTTTTTT

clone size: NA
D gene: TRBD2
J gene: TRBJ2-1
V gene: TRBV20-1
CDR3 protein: CSARKGGGTSGRYSYNEQFF
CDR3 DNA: TGCAGTGCTAGAAAGGGCGGAGGGACTAGCGGGAGGTACTCCTACAATGAGCAGTTCTTC

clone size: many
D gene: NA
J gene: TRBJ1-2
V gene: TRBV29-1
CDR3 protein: CSEGRDNYGYTF
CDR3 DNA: TGCAGCGAGGGACGGGATAACTATGGCTACACCTTC

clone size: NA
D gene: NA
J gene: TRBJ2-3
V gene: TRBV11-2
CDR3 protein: CASSLDPGRMDTQYF
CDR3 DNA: TGTGCCAGCAGCTTAGACCCCGGTCGAATGGATACGCAGTATTTT

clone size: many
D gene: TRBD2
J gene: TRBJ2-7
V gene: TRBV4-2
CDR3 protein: CASSQVSRGATYEQYF
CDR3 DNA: TGTGCCAGCAGCCAAGTCTCGCGGGGGGCTACCTACGAGCAGTACTTC

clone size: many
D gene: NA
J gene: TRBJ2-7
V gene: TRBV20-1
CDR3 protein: CSALDGVSYEQYF
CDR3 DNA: TGCAGTGCCCTAGACGGGGTCTCCTACGAGCAGTACTTC

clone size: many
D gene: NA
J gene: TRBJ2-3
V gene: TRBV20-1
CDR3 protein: CSATLPGTDTQYF
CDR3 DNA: TGCAGTGCCACCCTCCCTGGCACAGATACGCAGTATTTT

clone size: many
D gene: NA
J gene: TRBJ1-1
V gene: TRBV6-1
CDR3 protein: CASRPGRVNTEAFF
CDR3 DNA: TGTGCCAGCAGGCCCGGACGGGTGAACACTGAAGCTTTCTTT

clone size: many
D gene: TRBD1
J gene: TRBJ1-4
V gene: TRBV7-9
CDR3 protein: CASSRTGGVIGKLFF
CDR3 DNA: TGTGCCAGCAGCCGGACAGGGGGCGTCATTGGAAAACTGTTTTTT

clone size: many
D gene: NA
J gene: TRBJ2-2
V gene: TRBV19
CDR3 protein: CASSGARRGTGELFF
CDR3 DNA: TGTGCCAGTAGTGGTGCGAGGAGGGGGACCGGGGAGCTGTTTTTT

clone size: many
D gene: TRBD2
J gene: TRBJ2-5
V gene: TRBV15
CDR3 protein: CATSRDPGGPETQYF
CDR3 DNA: TGTGCCACCAGCAGAGACCCGGGGGGGCCAGAGACCCAGTACTTC

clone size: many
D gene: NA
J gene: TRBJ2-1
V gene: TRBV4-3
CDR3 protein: CASSQGGEPHNEQFF
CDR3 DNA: TGCGCCAGCAGCCAAGGGGGGGAACCTCACAATGAGCAGTTCTTC

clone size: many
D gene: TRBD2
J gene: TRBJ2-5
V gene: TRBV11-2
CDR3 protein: CASSLAAGGLETQYF
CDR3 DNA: TGTGCCAGCAGCTTAGCGGCGGGAGGCTTAGAGACCCAGTACTTC

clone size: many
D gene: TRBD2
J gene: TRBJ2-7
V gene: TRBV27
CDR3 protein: CASSPRTSGSSYEQYF
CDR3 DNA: TGTGCCAGCAGTCCACGGACTAGCGGGAGCTCCTACGAGCAGTACTTC

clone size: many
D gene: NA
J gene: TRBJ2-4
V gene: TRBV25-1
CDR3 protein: CASSEVSGRGKNIQYF
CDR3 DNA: TGTGCCAGCAGTGAAGTATCAGGGAGAGGCAAAAACATTCAGTACTTC

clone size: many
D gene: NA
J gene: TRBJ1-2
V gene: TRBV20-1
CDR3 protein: CSAFSTPHGYTF
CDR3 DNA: TGCAGTGCTTTCTCGACACCCCATGGCTACACCTTC